A single T cell receptor (beta chain) is shown here with its context. Its target is not known. This entry is derived from a study of cytomegalovirus exposure and HLA in healthy donors. The overall study: Both the roughly 120 validation repertoires and the approximately 640 first-cohort repertoires used the same platform, as reported by a later analysis.

Some clones are missing from TCRdb's copy, which holds only in-frame ones; the method was immunoSEQ multiplex PCR. Of tens of thousands of clones listed, over 80% are singletons. This CDR3 contains 17 residues. Germline V gene sequence: CDR1 SNHLY, CDR2 FYNNEI. Unmatched junction bases numbered 18, after V lost 6 bases and J lost 10 bases. Study-wide results and caveats: A list of 150 to 200 TCR beta chains associated with cytomegalovirus was given.

This clonotype originated in a young man in good health and CMV-seronegative. The source material was PBMCs. The rearrangement joins TRBV2 to TRBJ2-1; 10 nucleotides line up with TRBD2. The DNA of the CDR3 is TGTGCCAGCAGGCTGGACAGCCTCCTAGCGGGAGATACCGAGCAGTTCTTC. Translating it yields CASRLDSLLAGDTEQFF.